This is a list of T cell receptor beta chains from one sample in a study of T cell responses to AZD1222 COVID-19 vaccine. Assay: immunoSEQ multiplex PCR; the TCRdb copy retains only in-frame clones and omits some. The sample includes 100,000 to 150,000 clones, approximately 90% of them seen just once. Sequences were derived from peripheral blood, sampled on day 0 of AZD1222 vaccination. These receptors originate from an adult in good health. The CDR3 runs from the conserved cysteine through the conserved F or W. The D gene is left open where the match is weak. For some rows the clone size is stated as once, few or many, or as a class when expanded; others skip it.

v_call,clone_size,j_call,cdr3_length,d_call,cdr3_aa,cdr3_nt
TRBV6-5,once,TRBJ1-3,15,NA,CASSYSVISGNTIYF,TGTGCCAGCAGTTACTCGGTTATCTCTGGAAACACCATATATTTT
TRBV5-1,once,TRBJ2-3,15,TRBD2,CASSPQRGGTDTQYF,TGCGCCAGCAGCCCCCAGCGGGGAGGCACAGATACGCAGTATTTT
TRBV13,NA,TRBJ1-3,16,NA,CASSLGLPSSGNTIYF,TGTGCCAGCAGCTTGGGACTACCGAGCTCTGGAAACACCATATATTTT
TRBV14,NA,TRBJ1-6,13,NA,CASSQGVWSPLHF,TGTGCCAGCAGCCAAGGGGTATGGTCACCCCTCCACTTT
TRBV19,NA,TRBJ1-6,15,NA,CASSLWDAMDSPLHF,TGTGCCAGTAGCCTCTGGGACGCTATGGATTCACCCCTCCACTTT
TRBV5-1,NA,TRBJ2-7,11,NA,CASSLRSEQYF,TGCGCCAGCAGCTTAAGATCCGAGCAGTACTTC
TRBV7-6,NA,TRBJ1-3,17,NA,CASSLGLGGSSGNTIYF,TGTGCCAGCAGCTTAGGCCTGGGAGGGAGCTCTGGAAACACCATATATTTT
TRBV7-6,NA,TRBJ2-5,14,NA,CASSKQGDQETQYF,TGTGCCAGCAGCAAACAGGGAGATCAAGAGACCCAGTACTTC
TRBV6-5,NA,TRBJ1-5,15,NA,CASSRTTGGDQPQHF,TGTGCCAGCAGTCGGACCACCGGGGGAGATCAGCCCCAGCATTTT
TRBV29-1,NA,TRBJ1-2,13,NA,CSVVRVSDYGYTF,TGCAGCGTAGTAAGGGTCTCGGACTATGGCTACACCTTC
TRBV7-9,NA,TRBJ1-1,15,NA,CASSLSPAQNTEAFF,TGTGCCAGCAGCTTAAGCCCGGCCCAGAACACTGAAGCTTTCTTT
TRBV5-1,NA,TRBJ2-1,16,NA,CASSLGSGYSYNEQFF,TGCGCCAGCAGCTTGGGGAGCGGCTACTCCTACAATGAGCAGTTCTTC
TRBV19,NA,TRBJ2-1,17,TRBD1,CASSIGFGQVIPNEQFF,TGTGCCAGTAGTATAGGCTTCGGACAGGTAATCCCGAATGAGCAGTTCTTC
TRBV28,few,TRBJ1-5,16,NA,CATTRGVNIYNQPQHF,TGTGCCACCACTCGGGGAGTTAATATCTACAATCAGCCCCAGCATTTT
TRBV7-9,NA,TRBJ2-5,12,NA,CASSLTEETQYF,TGTGCCAGCAGCTTGACAGAAGAGACCCAGTACTTC
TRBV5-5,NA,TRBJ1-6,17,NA,CASSLSPKDFYNSPLHF,TGTGCCAGCAGCCTGAGCCCTAAGGACTTTTATAATTCACCCCTCCACTTT
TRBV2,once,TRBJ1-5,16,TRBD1,CASSGGTGGAHQPQHF,TGTGCCAGCAGTGGAGGAACAGGGGGCGCCCACCAGCCCCAGCATTTT
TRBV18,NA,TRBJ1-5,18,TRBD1,CASSPLGTGGSVYQPQHF,TGTGCCAGCTCACCACTAGGAACAGGGGGCTCAGTTTATCAGCCCCAGCATTTT
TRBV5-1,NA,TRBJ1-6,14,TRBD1,CASSPGQGARALHF,TGCGCCAGCAGCCCGGGACAGGGGGCGCGGGCCCTCCACTTT
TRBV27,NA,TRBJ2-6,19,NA,CASRPRGQLRPTGANVLTF,TGTGCCAGCAGACCCCGCGGACAGCTCCGGCCAACTGGGGCCAACGTCCTGACTTTC
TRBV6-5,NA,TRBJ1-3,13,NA,CASSYSVGDTIYF,TGTGCCAGCAGTTACTCGGTTGGAGACACCATATATTTT
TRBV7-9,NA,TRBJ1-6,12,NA,CASSLGSSPLHF,TGTGCCAGCAGCTTAGGATCTTCACCCCTCCACTTT
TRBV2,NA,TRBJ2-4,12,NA,CASSEGVDIQYF,TGTGCCAGCAGTGAAGGGGTGGACATTCAGTACTTC
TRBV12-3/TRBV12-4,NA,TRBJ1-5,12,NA,CASSFGTQPQHF,TGTGCCAGCAGTTTCGGAACTCAGCCCCAGCATTTT
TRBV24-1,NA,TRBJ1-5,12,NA,CGWNNGGQPQHF,TGTGGGTGGAATAACGGTGGTCAGCCCCAGCATTTT
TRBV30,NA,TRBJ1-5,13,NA,CAWALEGNQPQHF,TGTGCCTGGGCCTTAGAGGGCAATCAGCCCCAGCATTTT
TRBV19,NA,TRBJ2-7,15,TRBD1,CASSIDPTGGNEQYF,TGTGCCAGTAGTATAGACCCGACAGGGGGCAACGAGCAGTACTTC
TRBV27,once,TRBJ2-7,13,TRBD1,CASSPQGANEQYF,TGTGCCAGCAGCCCACAGGGGGCCAACGAGCAGTACTTC
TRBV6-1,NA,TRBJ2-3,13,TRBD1,CASSELGQGASYF,TGTGCCAGCAGTGAGTTGGGACAGGGGGCTTCGTATTTT
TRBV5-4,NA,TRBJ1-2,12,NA,CASSKDSYGYTF,TGTGCCAGCAGCAAGGACAGCTATGGCTACACCTTC
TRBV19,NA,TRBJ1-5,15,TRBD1,CASSIAWDSYQPQHF,TGTGCCAGTAGTATAGCATGGGACAGCTATCAGCCCCAGCATTTT
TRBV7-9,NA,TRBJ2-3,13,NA,CASSSTDTDTQYF,TGTGCCAGCAGCTCGACAGACACAGATACGCAGTATTTT
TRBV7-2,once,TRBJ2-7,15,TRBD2,CASSLVSGGAYEQYF,TGTGCCAGCAGCTTAGTCAGCGGGGGGGCCTACGAGCAGTACTTC
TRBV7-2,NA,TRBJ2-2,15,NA,CASSRRDNRGGELFF,TGTGCCAGCAGCCGCCGGGACAACCGCGGCGGGGAGCTGTTTTTT
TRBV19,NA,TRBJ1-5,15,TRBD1,CASRMDRVSNQPQHF,TGTGCCAGTAGAATGGACAGGGTAAGCAATCAGCCCCAGCATTTT
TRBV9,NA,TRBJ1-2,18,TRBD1,CASSPGAEGDRDNYGYTF,TGTGCCAGCAGCCCCGGTGCCGAAGGGGACAGAGATAACTATGGCTACACCTTC
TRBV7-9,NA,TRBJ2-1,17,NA,CASTRLSGYRSYNEQFF,TGTGCCAGCACCCGCCTTTCGGGCTACCGCTCCTACAATGAGCAGTTCTTC
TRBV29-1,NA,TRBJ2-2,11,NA,CSTDWSGELFF,TGCAGTACTGACTGGAGCGGGGAGCTGTTTTTT
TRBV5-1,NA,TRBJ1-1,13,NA,CASSVIMNTEAFF,TGCGCCAGCAGCGTTATAATGAACACTGAAGCTTTCTTT
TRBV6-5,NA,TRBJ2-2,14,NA,CASSYSLGTGELFF,TGTGCCAGCAGTTACTCACTGGGGACCGGGGAGCTGTTTTTT
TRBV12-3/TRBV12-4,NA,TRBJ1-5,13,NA,CASSQTGSQPQHF,TGTGCCAGCAGTCAGACAGGCTCACAGCCCCAGCATTTT
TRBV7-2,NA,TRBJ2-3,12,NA,CASSSTPYTQYF,TGTGCCAGCAGCTCGACCCCCTATACGCAGTATTTT
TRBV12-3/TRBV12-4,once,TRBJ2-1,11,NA,CASSSRDRQFF,TGTGCCAGCAGTTCCCGGGACCGCCAGTTCTTC
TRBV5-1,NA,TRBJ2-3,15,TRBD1,CASSPGQDNTDTQYF,TGCGCCAGCAGCCCGGGACAGGATAACACAGATACGCAGTATTTT
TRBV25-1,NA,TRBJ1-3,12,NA,CASMGSGNTIYF,TGTGCCAGCATGGGCTCTGGAAACACCATATATTTT